This T cell receptor (beta chain) was recovered during a study of blood T cell repertoires in COVID-19 (dated by TCRdb to the early 2020s). About the full investigation: Samples covering the acute and convalescent phases of COVID-19 were provided by collaborators in the United States, Italy and Spain. The prospective study material was composed of cDNA or gDNA derived from T cells, B-cell-depleted T cells, or PBMCs. The dataset comprised deeply sampled blood TCRbeta repertoires from subjects exposed to, actively infected with, or recovered from COVID-19. The repertoires were made available in a free public database intended to serve as a resource for research on the immune response to SARS-CoV-2. The samples were drawn from two sources: the first 160 participants of the ongoing ImmuneRACE study, and 1,254 subjects contributed by 6 global collaborators. The sample metadata nearly always contained a de-identified subject ID, COVID-19 status, age in years and sex. Where available, HLA class I and class II types were taken from metadata supplied by the sample provider and were not determined by assay-based typing. General findings and caveats noted by the study authors: The quantity of clinical and demographic metadata differed by source and by participant and was supplied without curation.

The immunoSEQ Assay, a bias-controlled multiplex PCR, was used to amplify TCRbeta CDR3 regions from genomic DNA. On the authors' methods: The number of nucleated cells in each sample was estimated from the amplification of reference gene primers within the assay. To quantify the absolute abundance of each unique TCRbeta CDR3 rearrangement, sequence reads were collapsed and filtered. For each sample, productive Simpson clonality was calculated as the square root of Simpson's diversity index over productive rearrangements. TCRdb retrieved this table from immuneACCESS and kept in-frame rearrangements only. Not all clones are present; in checked studies, unresolved V genes account for under half, and no reason is known for the remainder. The V and J calls and clone size come from that table; D and trimming were worked out from the DNA. This sample holds around 390,000 clones; approximately 87% were observed only once. Clones ranked in the top ten supply 10% of the sample.

The CDR3 holds 17 amino acids from the cysteine to the phenylalanine. The retained sequence is limited to the CDR3, 51 bases, with the frame set at the first base. Here V drops 8 bases and J drops 2 bases, and the junction holds 13 bases not matched to any gene. The germline V gene (reference sequence) supplies CDR1 MNHEY and CDR2 SMNVEV. Details on this clone: Its antigen specificity is not known. Base qualities are not at hand, and no much larger clone is one base apart.

Participants in the prospective study were enrolled through a virtual design, were aged roughly 18 to 90 years, and lived in about 25 United States geographic areas. To assign participants to cohorts, the prospective study relied on clinical history that participants themselves reported in a screening survey and a study questionnaire. Recovered participants in ImmuneRACE Cohort 3 were defined as having two consecutive negative NP/OP PCR tests, clearance from a healthcare professional, or resolution of symptoms. In the prospective study, mobile phlebotomists collected whole blood, serum and a nasopharyngeal or oropharyngeal swab from each participant. Additional blood draws and questionnaires over a roughly two-month period could optionally be provided by prospective study participants. Before DNA extraction, blood samples from the prospective study were shipped at room temperature or frozen.

The V gene is TRBV27 and the J gene is TRBJ2-4, with 9 central nucleotides matching TRBD1. The sequenced material came from PBMCs or T cells enriched from blood (not recorded which). The receptor's source is a woman aged 45-65 years who had recovered from COVID-19. The CDR3 loop reads CASGQGLTPVTKNIQYF. The nucleotide sequence reads TGTGCCAGCGGACAGGGGTTGACCCCCGTAACCAAAAACATTCAGTACTTC.